This entry lists 30 T cell receptor beta chains sequenced from one sample in a study of response to subunit inactivated influenza vaccine. TCRdb re-called the RT-PCR reads with MiXCR, one entry per CDR3 protein. The sample carries over 650,000 distinct CDR3 sequences, 18% recorded once. Source: PBMCs from blood, taken roughly 5 days after vaccination. Receptors were obtained from a man in his forties or fifties who received an inactivated influenza vaccine.

The V call is TRBV12-3 or TRBV12-4, the J call TRBJ2-7; no definite D call. Trimming stripped 0 bases from V and 2 bases from J, with 5 bases between. The CDR3 spans 13 residues. The CDR3: CASSLALPYEQYF. The DNA of the CDR3 is TGTGCCAGCAGTTTAGCACTTCCCTACGAGCAGTACTTC.

The V and J genes are TRBV24-1 and TRBJ2-2; D gene unclear. Germline lookup yields CDR1 KGHDR and CDR2 SFDVKD. The CDR3 runs to 15 residues. V was clipped by 2 bases and J by 6 bases, with 12 bases between them. Written as DNA, the CDR3 is TGTGCCACCAGTGATTCGCAGCCCATGCCCGGGGAGCTGTTTTTT. Residues: CATSDSQPMPGELFF.

This clonotype was found a few times. The chain recombines TRBV13 with TRBJ2-3; D is possibly TRBD2 (5 bases). Trimming cost V 0 bases and J 2 bases, with 9 bases left between them. The V gene's germline CDR1 is PRHDT and CDR2 FYEKMQ (reference sequence). The CDR3 length is 15 residues. The CDR3 protein is CASSLGLGDTDTQYF. The CDR3 nucleotides read TGTGCCAGCAGCTTAGGACTAGGAGACACAGATACGCAGTATTTT.

The CDR3 reads CASSGGPSGYNEQFF. In DNA form, the CDR3 reads TGTGCCAGCAGCGGGGGGCCTAGCGGTTACAATGAGCAGTTCTTC. The chain recombines TRBV9 with TRBJ2-1; D might be TRBD2 (7 bases). Germline V gives CDR1 SGDLS, CDR2 YYNGEE. Trimming pared 3 bases from V and 4 bases from J, leaving 14 bases between. This CDR3 region has 15 residues.

The chain joins TRBV6-1 to TRBJ1-5; D gene ambiguous. The CDR3 covers 12 residues. V was clipped by 2 bases and J by 6 bases, with 5 bases between them. The germline CDR1 and CDR2 sequences are MNHNS and SASEGT. CDR3: CASSERGQPQHF. The CDR3, as DNA: TGTGCCAGCAGTGAAAGAGGTCAGCCCCAGCATTTT.

Many counts were recorded for this clonotype. This chain uses TRBV5-1 with TRBJ2-1, with TRBD1 identical over 8 bases. The ends lost 4 bases at V and 4 bases at J; junction bases unmatched: 7. CDR1 is SGHRS, CDR2 YFSETQ, per germline. CDR3 size: 15 residues. The CDR3 here is CASSTGTGSYNEQFF. The CDR3 DNA reads as TGCGCCAGCAGCACCGGGACAGGATCTTACAATGAGCAGTTCTTC.

At least ten counts were recorded for this clonotype. The chain has TRBV20-1 and TRBJ2-4; D might be TRBD1 or TRBD2, each matching 5 bases. Germline V gives CDR1 DFQATT, CDR2 SNEGSKA (reference sequence). The CDR3 totals 13 residues. Between the trimmed V and J ends, which lost 6 bases and 7 bases, there was a span of 16 bases. DNA for the CDR3: TGCAGTGCCGTGGGGGTAAACTGGAACATTCAGTACTTC. Translation: CSAVGVNWNIQYF.

The chain employs TRBV7-9 and TRBJ1-2; D ambiguous. Germline CDR1 SEHNR, CDR2 FQNEAQ (reference sequence). Trimming cost V 11 bases and J 8 bases, with 15 bases left between them. The CDR3 is 11 amino acids. The CDR3 bases are TGTGCCGCCTTGTCGGGGTACGGCTACACCTTC. It specifies CAALSGYGYTF.

The chain is built from TRBV20-1 and TRBJ2-5; D possibly corresponds to TRBD1 (6 bases). Germline V gives CDR1 DFQATT, CDR2 SNEGSKA (reference sequence). The V end lost 3 bases, the J end lost 3 bases, and 17 bases lay between the germline ends. The CDR3 is 15 residues long. DNA of the CDR3: TGCAGTGCTAGGACAAATCCAAGACAGGAAGAGACCCAGTACTTC. Translation gives CSARTNPRQEETQYF.

V is TRBV27 and J is TRBJ2-7; 7 bases match TRBD1. This CDR3 comprises 15 residues. Germline loops: CDR1 MNHEY, CDR2 SMNVEV (reference sequence). After removal of 5 bases from V and 5 bases from J, the junction contained 12 bases not matched to a gene. CDR3 protein: CASSITGEGWDEQYF. In DNA, the CDR3 is TGTGCCAGCAGTATTACAGGGGAAGGTTGGGACGAGCAGTACTTC.

The gene calls are TRBV18 and TRBJ1-1; D is ambiguous. With 1 base removed from V and 5 bases from J, the gap between germline ends came to 11 bases. Germline V lookup: CDR1 KGHSH, CDR2 LQKENI. This CDR3 is 14 amino acids long. CDR3 nucleotide sequence: TGTGCCAGCTCACCACGCGAGGGAGGAACTGAAGCTTTCTTT. Translation gives CASSPREGGTEAFF.

This clonotype was seen a few times. This chain joins TRBV5-5 and TRBJ2-5; 9 bases fit TRBD1. The CDR3 consists of 17 residues. Trimming cost V 0 bases and J 1 base; bases outside gene matches: 7. CDR1 SGHKS and CDR2 YYEKEE come from the germline V gene (reference sequence). CDR3 protein: CASSLDGTGYPQETQYF. Written as DNA, the CDR3 is TGTGCCAGCAGCTTGGACGGGACAGGGTATCCCCAAGAGACCCAGTACTTC.

This clonotype was observed a few times. The V gene is TRBV6-2 or TRBV6-3, the J gene TRBJ2-2, with D maybe TRBD2 (7 bases). Trimming removed 5 bases at V and 6 bases at J, with 19 bases between. This CDR3 spans 16 amino acids. CDR1 and CDR2 (germline): MNHEY, SVGEGT. CDR3 sequence reads: CASSKRGASYSGELFF. The CDR3 DNA follows: TGTGCCAGCAGTAAACGGGGGGCCTCTTACTCCGGGGAGCTGTTTTTT.

This clonotype was observed at least ten times. The J gene is TRBJ2-5, the V gene TRBV10-3; D is perhaps TRBD2 (6 bases). The CDR3 covers 14 residues. Trimming removed 4 bases from V and 2 bases from J, with 11 bases in between. Germline V gene data show CDR1 as ENHRY and CDR2 as SYGVKD. CDR3 protein: CAISGGSGQETQYF. Written as DNA, the CDR3 is TGTGCCATCAGTGGTGGTAGCGGACAAGAGACCCAGTACTTC.

This chain connects TRBV24-1 to TRBJ2-1, with D tentatively TRBD1 (6 bases). The germline CDR1 and CDR2 sequences are KGHDR and SFDVKD. CDR3 length: 17 residues. V lost 3 bases and J lost 5, with 19 bases in between. In DNA form, the CDR3 reads TGTGCCACCAGTGATCCCCGAGAAGGACAGCGGAACAATGAGCAGTTCTTC. Protein sequence: CATSDPREGQRNNEQFF.

There are a few counts of this clonotype. The chain uses TRBV10-3 and TRBJ1-1, with 8 bases fitting TRBD1. This CDR3 contains 19 residues. The ends lost 0 bases at V and 3 bases at J; junction bases unmatched: 15. CDR1 and CDR2 from the germline V gene are ENHRY and SYGVKD. The CDR3 here is CAISESIVLRGLYDTEAFF. The DNA of the CDR3 is TGTGCCATCAGTGAGTCGATAGTCCTCAGGGGGCTATACGACACTGAAGCTTTCTTT.

This clonotype was seen a handful of times. The chain combines TRBV4-3 with TRBJ1-3, with TRBD1 identical over 9 bases. This CDR3 region has 14 residues. Losses at the gene ends were 3 bases for V and 7 bases for J; bases not matched to a gene: 4. Germline V gene lookup returns CDR1 LGHNA and CDR2 YSLEER. This CDR3 reads CASSHLGQGNTIYF. In DNA, the CDR3 is TGCGCCAGCAGCCATCTCGGACAGGGGAACACCATATATTTT.

This clonotype was observed a few times. V and J are TRBV30 and TRBJ1-1; the D is unclear. Trimming removed 4 bases from V and 1 base from J, with 16 bases in between. CDR1 is GTSNPN and CDR2 is SVGIG in the germline V gene (reference sequence). This CDR3 spans 15 amino acids. The CDR3 is CAWMDGPGWNTEAFF. CDR3 nucleotides: TGTGCCTGGATGGACGGGCCGGGGTGGAACACTGAAGCTTTCTTT.

CDR3 bases: TGCAGTGCCATCATCCTCAGGGAATGGGGTGGCTACACCTTC. As protein: CSAIILREWGGYTF. V and J are TRBV20-1 and TRBJ1-2; weak D call: TRBD1 (5 bases). The CDR3 spans 14 residues. The germline CDR1 and CDR2 sequences are DFQATT and SNEGSKA (reference sequence). Trimming removed 6 bases at V and 7 bases at J, with 21 bases between.

This clonotype was counted between two and nine times. V gene TRBV28 combines with J gene TRBJ2-7, with D maybe TRBD2 (5 bases). The V gene lost 3 bases and the J gene lost 5 bases, with 14 bases spanning the gap. Germline-derived CDR1 and CDR2 are MDHEN and SYDVKM. The CDR3 length is 14 residues. CDR3 sequence (DNA): TGTGCCAGCAGTTTCCAACTAGATGCCGACGAGCAGTACTTC. This encodes CASSFQLDADEQYF.

This clonotype has more than one count but fewer than ten. The genes are TRBV10-3 and TRBJ2-3, with TRBD1 matching 8 bases. The germline CDR1 and CDR2 sequences are ENHRY and SYGVKD. The length of the CDR3 is 15 residues. The V segment lost 10 bases and the J segment 4 bases; nucleotides outside the gene matches: 13. CDR3 loop: CANSEDRAIPDTQYF. CDR3 nucleotides: TGTGCCAACTCAGAGGACAGGGCGATTCCAGATACGCAGTATTTT.

This clonotype was detected a few times. J is TRBJ2-6 and V is TRBV5-6; D is ambiguous. Trimming removed 4 bases at V and 0 bases at J, with 23 bases between. Germline assignment: CDR1 SGHDT and CDR2 YYEEEE. The CDR3 runs to 20 residues. In DNA form, the CDR3 reads TGTGCCAGCAGCCATTTTGGGGTTGGACGGAACCCCTCTGGGGCCAACGTCCTGACTTTC. It encodes CASSHFGVGRNPSGANVLTF.

Only a few counts were recorded for this clonotype. This chain connects TRBV10-3 to TRBJ2-4; TRBD2 is a possible D gene (6 bases). CDR1 is ENHRY and CDR2 is SYGVKD in the germline V gene. This CDR3 is built from 16 residues. V was shortened by 3 bases and J by 1 base, with 13 bases between the two germline ends. In nucleotides, the CDR3 is TGTGCCATCAGTGAATCGGGGGAAGGGGCCAAAAACATTCAGTACTTC. Its protein product is CAISESGEGAKNIQYF.

This clonotype was detected a few times. V usage is TRBV30 and J usage is TRBJ1-1; no clear D gene. The CDR3 is 12 amino acids. Trimming pared 2 bases from V and 2 bases from J, leaving 6 bases between. CDR1 GTSNPN and CDR2 SVGIG come from the germline V gene (reference sequence). The CDR3 DNA reads as TGTGCCTGGAGTCCGATTAACACTGAAGCTTTCTTT. Its protein product is CAWSPINTEAFF.

There are a few counts of this clonotype. The chain combines TRBV4-2 with TRBJ2-3; the match to TRBD2 covers 7 bases. This CDR3 spans 14 amino acids. Germline V gene sequence: CDR1 LGHNA, CDR2 YNFKEQ. With 4 bases clipped from V and 4 bases from J, the junction kept 5 bases outside the gene matches. The CDR3 DNA follows: TGTGCCAGCAGCCCGATGGGGGGGGCAGATACGCAGTATTTT. Its translation: CASSPMGGADTQYF.

This clonotype occurred a few times. V gene TRBV28 combines with J gene TRBJ1-2; 8 bases match TRBD1. CDR3 length equals 15 residues. CDR1 is MDHEN, CDR2 SYDVKM, per germline. V lost 6 bases, J lost 0 bases, and 6 bases stayed unmatched. CDR3 sequence reads: CASRAGGPPNYGYTF. In nucleotides, the CDR3 is TGTGCCAGCAGGGCAGGGGGCCCTCCTAACTATGGCTACACCTTC.

Many counts were recorded for this clonotype. Here the CDR3 reads CASQPGGREQYF. CDR3 nucleotides: TGTGCCAGCCAACCCGGAGGGCGCGAGCAGTACTTC. The J gene is TRBJ2-7, the V gene TRBV12-3 or TRBV12-4; a weak D match, TRBD2 (6 bases). CDR3 length: 12 amino acids. Trimming took 8 bases from V and 6 from J, leaving 14 bases between them.

This clonotype was seen a handful of times. The V gene is TRBV15, the J gene TRBJ2-2, with D perhaps matching TRBD1 (6 bases). The germline V gene encodes CDR1 LNHNV and CDR2 YYDKDF (reference sequence). V lost 3 bases and J 7 bases, leaving 15 bases between the germline ends. This CDR3 contains 15 residues. CDR3 DNA sequence: TGTGCCACCAGCAGGTTTACTACAGGGAACGGGGAGCTGTTTTTT. Residues: CATSRFTTGNGELFF.

This rearrangement joins TRBV20-1 to TRBJ1-2; D might be TRBD1 (5 bases). Germline-derived CDR1 and CDR2 are DFQATT and SNEGSKA (reference sequence). V gave up 5 bases and J gave up 3 bases, with 16 bases separating them. The CDR3 spans 14 residues. CDR3 sequence: CSADVVAGYYGYTF. For the CDR3, the DNA is TGCAGTGCTGACGTGGTGGCAGGGTACTATGGCTACACCTTC.

This clonotype has a handful of counts. The chain combines TRBV20-1 with TRBJ2-7; 10 nucleotides line up with TRBD2. Germline CDR1 reads DFQATT; CDR2 reads SNEGSKA (reference sequence). J was trimmed by 0 bases and V by 5 bases; bases with no gene match: 7. The CDR3 covers 15 residues. CDR3 bases: TGCAGTGCTGAACGACTAGCGGGTCCCTCCTACGAGCAGTACTTC. It translates to CSAERLAGPSYEQYF.